These T cell receptor beta chains were read from a single sample in a study of cytomegalovirus exposure and HLA in healthy donors. Produced via immunoSEQ multiplex PCR; TCRdb's table is partial and in-frame only. The data contain about 100,000 clones, 76% of them singletons. Sequencing was carried out using PBMCs. These receptors were taken from a man between 18 and 29 years old in good health and CMV-seronegative. CDR3s include the opening cysteine and the closing phenylalanine or tryptophan. Each record gives: D gene, V gene, clone size, J gene, CDR3 DNA, CDR3 protein. A D gene is named only where the DNA matches it firmly. Rows may omit the clone size; those that give it use once, few, many or a size class.

d_call: TRBD2; v_call: TRBV5-1; clone_size: .; j_call: TRBJ2-3; cdr3_nt: TGCGCCAGCAGCTTGAGGCGGGGGGGCGCGTCAGATACGCAGTATTTT; cdr3_aa: CASSLRRGGASDTQYF
d_call: TRBD2; v_call: TRBV28; clone_size: .; j_call: TRBJ2-3; cdr3_nt: TGTGCCAGCAGCCCCGGGGTAGCGGGGTCCGGAGATACGCAGTATTTT; cdr3_aa: CASSPGVAGSGDTQYF
d_call: TRBD2; v_call: TRBV6-5; clone_size: .; j_call: TRBJ2-2; cdr3_nt: TGTGCCATCAAGCGGGGGGCGAACACCGGGGAGCTGTTTTTT; cdr3_aa: CAIKRGANTGELFF
d_call: TRBD1; v_call: TRBV7-9; clone_size: .; j_call: TRBJ2-7; cdr3_nt: TGTGCCAGCAGCCCGCGAGGGACAGGGGGCGAGCAGTACTTC; cdr3_aa: CASSPRGTGGEQYF
d_call: TRBD1; v_call: TRBV19; clone_size: .; j_call: TRBJ2-5; cdr3_nt: TGTGCCAGTAGCCTCGGGGACAGGGGGCGAGAGACCCAGTACTTC; cdr3_aa: CASSLGDRGRETQYF
d_call: TRBD2; v_call: TRBV5-1; clone_size: once; j_call: TRBJ2-5; cdr3_nt: TGCGCCAGCAGCGGGACTAGCGGGGGGGCGGTTTGGCAAGAGACCCAGTACTTC; cdr3_aa: CASSGTSGGAVWQETQYF
d_call: .; v_call: TRBV4-3; clone_size: .; j_call: TRBJ2-3; cdr3_nt: TGCGCCAGCAGCCAAAGCAGGGGTGATACGCAGTATTTT; cdr3_aa: CASSQSRGDTQYF
d_call: TRBD1; v_call: TRBV5-6; clone_size: few; j_call: TRBJ1-6; cdr3_nt: TGTGCCAGCAGCTTGGCCCTCGGGACAGACAATTCACCCCTCCACTTT; cdr3_aa: CASSLALGTDNSPLHF
d_call: TRBD1; v_call: TRBV4-2; clone_size: .; j_call: TRBJ1-2; cdr3_nt: TGTGCCAGCAGCCAAGAAACGGGAGAAGGGGGCGATGGCTACACCTTC; cdr3_aa: CASSQETGEGGDGYTF
d_call: TRBD1; v_call: TRBV4-2; clone_size: .; j_call: TRBJ1-5; cdr3_nt: TGTGCCAGCAGCCAGGAAGGGGGCCTTGGGAATCAGCCCCAGCATTTT; cdr3_aa: CASSQEGGLGNQPQHF
d_call: .; v_call: TRBV7-2; clone_size: .; j_call: TRBJ2-7; cdr3_nt: TGTGCCAGCAGCCCGAGACAGACATACGAGCAGTACTTC; cdr3_aa: CASSPRQTYEQYF
d_call: .; v_call: TRBV7-2; clone_size: .; j_call: TRBJ1-2; cdr3_nt: TGTGCCAGCAGCCCCCGGGGGACGGGCTACACCTTC; cdr3_aa: CASSPRGTGYTF
d_call: .; v_call: TRBV28; clone_size: .; j_call: TRBJ1-5; cdr3_nt: TGTGCCAGCAGGAAGACGGGTAGCAATCAGCCCCAGCATTTT; cdr3_aa: CASRKTGSNQPQHF
d_call: .; v_call: TRBV11-1; clone_size: .; j_call: TRBJ1-6; cdr3_nt: TGTGCCAGCAGCCAGGACAGTTCACCCCTCCACTTT; cdr3_aa: CASSQDSSPLHF
d_call: .; v_call: TRBV7-2; clone_size: .; j_call: TRBJ1-2; cdr3_nt: TGTGCCAGCAGCTTAGGTCATCGGGCAGGGCCTGGCTACACCTTC; cdr3_aa: CASSLGHRAGPGYTF
d_call: TRBD1; v_call: TRBV27; clone_size: once; j_call: TRBJ1-5; cdr3_nt: TGTGCCAGCAGTCCCGGTTGGACAGGGCAGGATCAGCCCCAGCATTTT; cdr3_aa: CASSPGWTGQDQPQHF
d_call: TRBD1; v_call: TRBV7-9; clone_size: .; j_call: TRBJ2-3; cdr3_nt: TGTTCCAGCAGAGAAGGACAGGGGCGCACAGATACGCAGTATTTT; cdr3_aa: CSSREGQGRTDTQYF
d_call: TRBD2; v_call: TRBV10-2; clone_size: .; j_call: TRBJ2-1; cdr3_nt: TGCGCCAGCAGATTGGGGACTAGCGGGGCGGGTGAGCAGTTCTTC; cdr3_aa: CASRLGTSGAGEQFF
d_call: .; v_call: TRBV6-1; clone_size: .; j_call: TRBJ1-2; cdr3_nt: TGTGCCAGCAGTGAAGGATTAGACAGGTTCTATGGCTACACCTTC; cdr3_aa: CASSEGLDRFYGYTF
d_call: TRBD1; v_call: TRBV19; clone_size: .; j_call: TRBJ2-7; cdr3_nt: TGTGCCAGTAGTACCGGGACAGGAATCTACGAGCAGTACTTC; cdr3_aa: CASSTGTGIYEQYF
d_call: .; v_call: TRBV19; clone_size: .; j_call: TRBJ2-2; cdr3_nt: TGTGCCAGTATGGACAGATATACCGGGGAGCTGTTTTTT; cdr3_aa: CASMDRYTGELFF
d_call: TRBD1; v_call: TRBV10-1; clone_size: once; j_call: TRBJ2-7; cdr3_nt: TGCGCCAGCAGTGGCGGGACAGGGGCCTACGAGCAGTACTTC; cdr3_aa: CASSGGTGAYEQYF
d_call: TRBD1; v_call: TRBV9; clone_size: .; j_call: TRBJ1-2; cdr3_nt: TGTGCCAGCAGCAGATTGGACAGGGCTGGTGGCTACACCTTC; cdr3_aa: CASSRLDRAGGYTF
d_call: TRBD1; v_call: TRBV27; clone_size: .; j_call: TRBJ2-1; cdr3_nt: TGTGCCACCTCCGGGACAGTTTTCTACAATGAGCAGTTCTTC; cdr3_aa: CATSGTVFYNEQFF
d_call: .; v_call: TRBV6-1; clone_size: .; j_call: TRBJ2-7; cdr3_nt: TGTGCCAGCACCGGGACACACGCCTACGAGCAGTACTTC; cdr3_aa: CASTGTHAYEQYF
d_call: .; v_call: TRBV29-1; clone_size: .; j_call: TRBJ2-7; cdr3_nt: TGCAGCGTTGTAAAAACAGAAGCGGCCTACGAGCAGTACTTC; cdr3_aa: CSVVKTEAAYEQYF
d_call: .; v_call: TRBV6-1; clone_size: few; j_call: TRBJ2-7; cdr3_nt: TGTGCCAGCAGTGACCAAGAGTCTCATACTAGCGAGCAGTACTTC; cdr3_aa: CASSDQESHTSEQYF
d_call: TRBD1; v_call: TRBV19; clone_size: .; j_call: TRBJ2-1; cdr3_nt: TGTGCCACAAACCCCCGGGACAGAATATACAATGAGCAGTTCTTC; cdr3_aa: CATNPRDRIYNEQFF
d_call: .; v_call: TRBV9; clone_size: .; j_call: TRBJ2-7; cdr3_nt: TGTGCCAGCAGCTCAAAGCAGGGTTACGAGCAGTACTTC; cdr3_aa: CASSSKQGYEQYF
d_call: .; v_call: TRBV4-3; clone_size: few; j_call: TRBJ2-6; cdr3_nt: TGCGCCAGCAGCCTCGTTGGGGCCAACGTCCTGACTTTC; cdr3_aa: CASSLVGANVLTF
d_call: .; v_call: TRBV5-4; clone_size: once; j_call: TRBJ2-2; cdr3_nt: TGTGCCAGCAGCTTGGAGGGGGGGGCTGGGACCGGGGAGCTGTTTTTT; cdr3_aa: CASSLEGGAGTGELFF
d_call: .; v_call: TRBV27; clone_size: few; j_call: TRBJ1-1; cdr3_nt: TGTGCCAGCAGTTTTATACAGGGCGGAGTAGGCACTGAAGCTTTCTTT; cdr3_aa: CASSFIQGGVGTEAFF
d_call: TRBD2; v_call: TRBV7-9; clone_size: few; j_call: TRBJ2-1; cdr3_nt: TGTGCCAGCAGCCCGCGGGGGGGAGGTAATGAGCAGTTCTTC; cdr3_aa: CASSPRGGGNEQFF
d_call: TRBD1; v_call: TRBV5-6; clone_size: .; j_call: TRBJ2-7; cdr3_nt: TGTGCCAGCAGCTACGGTTTAGGGACAGGGAGCTACGAGCAGTACTTC; cdr3_aa: CASSYGLGTGSYEQYF
d_call: .; v_call: TRBV5-4; clone_size: .; j_call: TRBJ2-1; cdr3_nt: TGTGCCAGCAGCTTGGCCGCAGGGTATAGGGACAATGAGCAGTTCTTC; cdr3_aa: CASSLAAGYRDNEQFF
d_call: TRBD1; v_call: TRBV29-1; clone_size: .; j_call: TRBJ2-6; cdr3_nt: TGCAGCGTTGGGACAGGGATCTCTGGGGCCAACGTCCTGACTTTC; cdr3_aa: CSVGTGISGANVLTF
d_call: TRBD2; v_call: TRBV10-3; clone_size: .; j_call: TRBJ2-1; cdr3_nt: TGTGCCATCAGTGCCGGACTAGCGGGGGGGTCCCAGCAGTTCTTC; cdr3_aa: CAISAGLAGGSQQFF
d_call: .; v_call: TRBV15; clone_size: .; j_call: TRBJ2-6; cdr3_nt: TGTGCCACCAGCAGTGACATCTCTGGGGCCAACGTCCTGACTTTC; cdr3_aa: CATSSDISGANVLTF
d_call: .; v_call: TRBV5-4; clone_size: .; j_call: TRBJ1-1; cdr3_nt: TGTGCCAGCAGCTTGGGGCAGGTCAACACTGAAGCTTTCTTT; cdr3_aa: CASSLGQVNTEAFF
d_call: TRBD2; v_call: TRBV7-9; clone_size: few; j_call: TRBJ2-1; cdr3_nt: TGTTCCAGCGGGGGGTTTTACAATGAGCAGTTCTTC; cdr3_aa: CSSGGFYNEQFF
d_call: .; v_call: TRBV2; clone_size: .; j_call: TRBJ1-2; cdr3_nt: TGTGCCAGCAAAACACTGGAGGATAACTATGGCTACACCTTC; cdr3_aa: CASKTLEDNYGYTF
d_call: .; v_call: TRBV28; clone_size: .; j_call: TRBJ2-3; cdr3_nt: TGTGCCAGCAGTTCTACCATCCTCGAGGATACGCAGTATTTT; cdr3_aa: CASSSTILEDTQYF
d_call: TRBD1; v_call: TRBV5-1; clone_size: .; j_call: TRBJ2-2; cdr3_nt: TGCGCCAGCAGCTCACAGGGGGCTAGCGGGGAGCTGTTTTTT; cdr3_aa: CASSSQGASGELFF
d_call: .; v_call: TRBV7-8; clone_size: .; j_call: TRBJ2-5; cdr3_nt: TGTGCCAGCAGTTCTGGCGTGGGTTTAAACAGCCGGATGCAGACCCAGTACTTC; cdr3_aa: CASSSGVGLNSRMQTQYF
d_call: .; v_call: TRBV19; clone_size: .; j_call: TRBJ2-3; cdr3_nt: TGTGCCAGTAGTACCGGGGTTCGGGGTACGCAGTATTTT; cdr3_aa: CASSTGVRGTQYF
d_call: TRBD1; v_call: TRBV15; clone_size: .; j_call: TRBJ1-5; cdr3_nt: TGTGCCACCAGGGGACAGAACAATCAGCCCCAGCATTTT; cdr3_aa: CATRGQNNQPQHF
d_call: .; v_call: TRBV19; clone_size: once; j_call: TRBJ1-2; cdr3_nt: TGTGCCAGTAACGGGCCAGGGGACTATGGCTACACCTTC; cdr3_aa: CASNGPGDYGYTF
d_call: .; v_call: TRBV13; clone_size: once; j_call: TRBJ1-2; cdr3_nt: TGTGCCAGCAGCTTTAGGTCCAGCGGCAACTATGGCTACACCTTC; cdr3_aa: CASSFRSSGNYGYTF
d_call: .; v_call: TRBV5-1; clone_size: .; j_call: TRBJ2-5; cdr3_nt: TGCGCCAGCAGATCAGGGGGGCCGGGAGAGACCCAGTACTTC; cdr3_aa: CASRSGGPGETQYF
d_call: .; v_call: TRBV19; clone_size: .; j_call: TRBJ2-1; cdr3_nt: TGTGCCAGTAGTACGACGGGTTCCTACAATGAGCAGTTCTTC; cdr3_aa: CASSTTGSYNEQFF
d_call: .; v_call: TRBV28; clone_size: .; j_call: TRBJ1-4; cdr3_nt: TGTGCCAGCGGCGGGGGGGTCGCGAGGCTAACTAATGAAAAACTGTTTTTT; cdr3_aa: CASGGGVARLTNEKLFF
d_call: TRBD1; v_call: TRBV5-1; clone_size: .; j_call: TRBJ1-4; cdr3_nt: TGCGCCAGCAGCTTGCAGGGGGCTAATGAAAAACTGTTTTTT; cdr3_aa: CASSLQGANEKLFF
d_call: TRBD1; v_call: TRBV7-8; clone_size: .; j_call: TRBJ1-6; cdr3_nt: TGTGCCAGCAGCTCCGGGGCGGGGACAGGGGCTTCACCCCTCCACTTT; cdr3_aa: CASSSGAGTGASPLHF
d_call: .; v_call: TRBV18; clone_size: .; j_call: TRBJ1-2; cdr3_nt: TGTGCCAGCTCCCCACAGGGATCGGGGTCCTACGGCCTAAACTATGGCTACACCTTC; cdr3_aa: CASSPQGSGSYGLNYGYTF